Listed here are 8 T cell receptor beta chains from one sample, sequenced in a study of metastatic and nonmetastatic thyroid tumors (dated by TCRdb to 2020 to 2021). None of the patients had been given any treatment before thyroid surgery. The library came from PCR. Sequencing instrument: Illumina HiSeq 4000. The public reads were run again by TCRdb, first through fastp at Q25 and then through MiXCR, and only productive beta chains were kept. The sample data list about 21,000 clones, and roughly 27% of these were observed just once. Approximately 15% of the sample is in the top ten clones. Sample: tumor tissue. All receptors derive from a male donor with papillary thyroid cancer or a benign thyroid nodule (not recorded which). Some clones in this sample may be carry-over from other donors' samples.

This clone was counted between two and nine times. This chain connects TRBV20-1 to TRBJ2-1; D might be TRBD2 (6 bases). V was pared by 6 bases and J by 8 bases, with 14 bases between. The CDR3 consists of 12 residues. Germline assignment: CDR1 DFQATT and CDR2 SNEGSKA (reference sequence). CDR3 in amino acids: CSAGGVGDEQFF. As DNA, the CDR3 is TGCAGTGCGGGCGGGGTCGGCGATGAGCAGTTCTTC.

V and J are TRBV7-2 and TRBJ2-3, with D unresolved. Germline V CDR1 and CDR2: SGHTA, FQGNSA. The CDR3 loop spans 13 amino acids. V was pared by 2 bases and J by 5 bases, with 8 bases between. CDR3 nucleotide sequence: TGTGCCAGCAGCTTAAATCCGCAAGATACGCAGTATTTT. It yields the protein CASSLNPQDTQYF. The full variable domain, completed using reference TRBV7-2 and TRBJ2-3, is GAGVSQSPSNKVTEKGKDVELRCDPISGHTALYWYRQSLGQGLEFLIYFQGNSAPDKSGLPSDRFSAERTGGSVSTLTIQRTQQEDSAVYLCASSLNPQDTQYFGPGTRLTVL.

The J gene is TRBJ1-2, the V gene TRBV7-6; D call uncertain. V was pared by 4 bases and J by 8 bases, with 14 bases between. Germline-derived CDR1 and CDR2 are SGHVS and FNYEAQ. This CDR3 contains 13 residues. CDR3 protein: CASSSDPDWGYTF. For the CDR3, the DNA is TGTGCCAGCAGCTCTGACCCAGACTGGGGCTACACCTTC.

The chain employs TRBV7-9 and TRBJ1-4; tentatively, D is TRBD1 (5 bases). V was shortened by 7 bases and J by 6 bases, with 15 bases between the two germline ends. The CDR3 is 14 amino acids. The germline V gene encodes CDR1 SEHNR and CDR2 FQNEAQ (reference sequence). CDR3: CASTFQGGDEKLFF. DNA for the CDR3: TGTGCCAGCACTTTCCAGGGTGGAGATGAAAAACTGTTTTTT.

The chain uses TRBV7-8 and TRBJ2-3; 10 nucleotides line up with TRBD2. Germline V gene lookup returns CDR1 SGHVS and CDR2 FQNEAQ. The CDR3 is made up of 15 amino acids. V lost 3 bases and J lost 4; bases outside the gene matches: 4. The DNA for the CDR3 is TGTGCCAGCAGCTTTGGGACTAGCGACGCAGATACGCAGTATTTT. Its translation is CASSFGTSDADTQYF.

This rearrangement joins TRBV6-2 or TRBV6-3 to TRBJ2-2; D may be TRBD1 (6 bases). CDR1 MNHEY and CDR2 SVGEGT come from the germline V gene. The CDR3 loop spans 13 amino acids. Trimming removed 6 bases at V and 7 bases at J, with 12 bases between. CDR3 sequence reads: CASSTGSSGELFF. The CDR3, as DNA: TGTGCCAGCAGCACAGGGTCGAGCGGGGAGCTGTTTTTT.

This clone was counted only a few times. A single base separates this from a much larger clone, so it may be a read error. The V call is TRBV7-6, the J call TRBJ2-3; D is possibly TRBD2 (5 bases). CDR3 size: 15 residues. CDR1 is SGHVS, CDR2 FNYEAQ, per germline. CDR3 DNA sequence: TGTGCCATCAGCTTAGGGCCCTCCGGGGCAGATACGCAGTATTTT. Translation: CAISLGPSGADTQYF.

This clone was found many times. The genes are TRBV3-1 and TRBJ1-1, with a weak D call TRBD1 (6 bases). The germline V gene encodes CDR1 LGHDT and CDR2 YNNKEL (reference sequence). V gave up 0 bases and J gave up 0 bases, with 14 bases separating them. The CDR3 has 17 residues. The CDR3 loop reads CASSQEVMTGLNTEAFF. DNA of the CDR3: TGTGCCAGCAGCCAAGAAGTAATGACAGGCCTGAACACTGAAGCTTTCTTT.